The clone carrying this T cell receptor (beta chain) was observed a handful of times. It was with 60 Vbeta and 13 Jbeta primers that the PCR ran. Sequencing used immunoSEQ multiplex PCR; TCRdb keeps in-frame clones, though not all of them. The table shows around 200,000 clones, with around 75% occurring only once. CDR3 length equals 15 residues. CDR1 and CDR2 from the germline V gene are SGDLS and YYNGEE. Trimming left V 3 bases short and J 0 bases short, with 13 bases between. These data belong to a study of cytomegalovirus exposure and HLA in healthy donors. The sequenced material came from PBMCs. The TCR was taken from a male donor in good health and CMV-seronegative. The chain has TRBV9 and TRBJ2-7; D perhaps matches TRBD2 (6 bases). The CDR3 DNA is TGTGCCAGCAGCGCGGAGGGCGGAATCTCCTACGAGCAGTACTTC. Translating gives CASSAEGGISYEQYF.